This T cell receptor (beta chain) was captured by sequencing in a study of tumor and adjacent non-tumor tissue in lung cancer. TCRbeta libraries were built with three rounds of nested PCR, modified from ARM-PCR. TCRdb re-called the multiplex PCR reads with MiXCR, one entry per CDR3 protein. The sample has approximately 79,000 distinct CDR3 sequences, roughly 72% seen once. This sample's RNA came from whole unsorted tissue. As concerns this clonotype: Possible read error: a much larger clone is one base away.

The TCR was taken from a woman between 35 and 50 years old with non-small cell lung cancer. The source material was lung tumor tissue.

The DNA of the CDR3 is TGTGCCAGCAGCTTCGACAATCAGCCCCAGCATTTT. Its translation is CASSFDNQPQHF. The chain carries TRBV5-6 and TRBJ1-5; D uncertain. The CDR3 contains 12 residues. Germline loops: CDR1 SGHDT, CDR2 YYEEEE. V was cut by 2 bases and J by 3 bases, with 3 bases left in between.